This TCR beta chain was sequenced during a study of blood T cell repertoires in COVID-19. Turning to the study itself: The study drew acute and convalescent COVID-19 samples from the United States, Italy and Spain. Sources were T cells, B-cell-depleted T cells, or PBMCs; the material itself was cDNA or gDNA.

V was pared by 0 bases and J by 0 bases, with 5 bases of the junction left unmatched. CDR1 is LGHNA and CDR2 is YSLEER in the germline V gene. The CDR3 is 18 amino acids. Measured with immunoSEQ multiplex PCR; TCRdb has only the in-frame clones, and not every one. The profile covers tens of thousands of clones, with around four fifths appearing a single time and 9.5% to 15% taken by the ten largest. The sample was peripheral blood. The chain uses TRBV4-3 and TRBJ2-6; 7 bases are shared with TRBD1. This clonotype was sampled from a human donor in a cohort sampled during active COVID-19. In nucleotides, the CDR3 is TGCGCCAGCAGCCAAGAAGCAGGGGGAGCCTCTGGGGCCAACGTCCTGACTTTC. It yields the protein CASSQEAGGASGANVLTF.